Listed here is a single T cell receptor (beta chain). Its antigen is not yet known. No per-base quality is available; no much larger clone lies one base away. Via the germline V gene, CDR1 is MNHEY and CDR2 SVGAGI. Between the V and J ends, shortened by 6 bases and 2 bases respectively, the junction contains 8 bases. Counted from cysteine to phenylalanine, this CDR3 has 12 amino acids. Only the CDR3 portion is preserved as DNA: 36 bases, with reading frame beginning at the first base. Receptor libraries were prepared by the immunoSEQ multiplex PCR assay. Not all clones reach the TCRdb copy of this immuneACCESS table, which keeps in-frame sequences only. Checked studies attribute under half of the gap to unresolved V genes and leave the rest unexplained. The sample table holds over 150,000 clones, of which around 90% were seen once. Together, the top ten hold 2% to 2.5% of the sample. This entry comes from a study of control samples from healthy donors and cancer patients (dated by TCRdb to about 2020).

The receptor was isolated from a woman in her thirties or forties in good health. Sequencing was carried out using blood. The chain was built from TRBV6-5 and TRBJ2-7; the D gene is perhaps TRBD1, on 5 matching bases. The CDR3 in this case is CASRPGPYEQYF. In nucleotide form, the sequence is TGTGCCAGCAGGCCAGGGCCCTACGAGCAGTACTTC.